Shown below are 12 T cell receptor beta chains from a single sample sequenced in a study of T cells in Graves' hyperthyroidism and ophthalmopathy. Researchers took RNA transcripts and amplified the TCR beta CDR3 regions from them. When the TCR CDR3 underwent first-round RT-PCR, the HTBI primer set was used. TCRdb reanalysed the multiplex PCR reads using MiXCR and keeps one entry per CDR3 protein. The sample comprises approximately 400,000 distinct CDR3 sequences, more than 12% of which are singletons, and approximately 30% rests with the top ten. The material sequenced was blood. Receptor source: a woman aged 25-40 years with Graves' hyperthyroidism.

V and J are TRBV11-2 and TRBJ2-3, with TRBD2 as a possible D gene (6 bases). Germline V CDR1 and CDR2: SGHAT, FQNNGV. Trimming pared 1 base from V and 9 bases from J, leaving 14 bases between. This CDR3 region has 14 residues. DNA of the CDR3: TGTGCCAGCAGCTTAGTTACAGGTCGGGGGACGCAGTATTTT. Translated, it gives CASSLVTGRGTQYF.

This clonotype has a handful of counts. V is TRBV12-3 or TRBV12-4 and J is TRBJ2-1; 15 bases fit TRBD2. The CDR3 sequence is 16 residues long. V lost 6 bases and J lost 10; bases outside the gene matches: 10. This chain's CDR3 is CASRTSGLAGGGEQFF. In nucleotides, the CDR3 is TGTGCCAGCAGAACCTCGGGACTAGCGGGAGGCGGCGAGCAGTTCTTC.

Here the CDR3 reads CASSWTGANEKLFF. The CDR3 region has the DNA TGTGCCAGCAGTTGGACAGGGGCTAATGAAAAACTGTTTTTT. The chain uses TRBV28 and TRBJ1-4; 9 bases agree with TRBD1. From germline, CDR1 is MDHEN and CDR2 SYDVKM. V trimming: 4 bases; J trimming: 3 bases; junction bases outside the gene matches: 0. This CDR3 spans 14 amino acids.

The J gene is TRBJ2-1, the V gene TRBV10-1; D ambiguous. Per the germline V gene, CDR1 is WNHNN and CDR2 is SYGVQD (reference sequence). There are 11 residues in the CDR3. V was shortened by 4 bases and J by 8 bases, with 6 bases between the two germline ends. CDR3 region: CASSGRDEQFF. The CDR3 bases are TGCGCCAGCAGTGGTAGGGATGAGCAGTTCTTC.

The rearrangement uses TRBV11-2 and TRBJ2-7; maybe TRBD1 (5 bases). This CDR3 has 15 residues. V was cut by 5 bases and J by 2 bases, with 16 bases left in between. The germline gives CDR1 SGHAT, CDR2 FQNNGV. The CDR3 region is CASSLGQLHPYEQYF. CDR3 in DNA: TGTGCCAGCAGCCTGGGGCAGCTGCACCCCTACGAGCAGTACTTC.

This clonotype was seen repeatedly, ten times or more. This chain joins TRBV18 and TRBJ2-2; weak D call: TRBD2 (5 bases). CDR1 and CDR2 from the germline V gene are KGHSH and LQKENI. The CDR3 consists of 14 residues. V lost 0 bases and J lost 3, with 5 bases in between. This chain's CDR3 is CASSPPGDTGELFF. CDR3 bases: TGTGCCAGCTCACCACCGGGAGACACCGGGGAGCTGTTTTTT.

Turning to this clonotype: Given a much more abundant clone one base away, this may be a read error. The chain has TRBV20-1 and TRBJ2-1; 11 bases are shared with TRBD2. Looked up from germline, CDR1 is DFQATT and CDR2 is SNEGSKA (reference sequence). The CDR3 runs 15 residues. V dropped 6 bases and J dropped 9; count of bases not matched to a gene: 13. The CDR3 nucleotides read TGCAGTGCAAAACAGGGGACTAGCGGAAACAGTGAGCAGTTCTTC. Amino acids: CSAKQGTSGNSEQFF.

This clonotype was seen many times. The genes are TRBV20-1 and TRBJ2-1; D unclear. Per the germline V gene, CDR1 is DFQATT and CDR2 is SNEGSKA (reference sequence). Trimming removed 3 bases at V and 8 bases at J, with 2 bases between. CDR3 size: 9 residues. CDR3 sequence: CSARDEQFF. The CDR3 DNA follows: TGCAGTGCTAGGGATGAGCAGTTCTTC.

The CDR3 region is CASGPTGDYEQYF. The DNA of the CDR3 is TGTGCCTCTGGTCCGACAGGGGACTACGAGCAGTACTTC. The rearrangement joins TRBV30 to TRBJ2-7; the match to TRBD1 covers 8 bases. V lost 7 bases to trimming and J lost 3 bases; unmatched junction nucleotides: 8. The CDR3 is 13 amino acids. The germline V gene encodes CDR1 GTSNPN and CDR2 SVGIG (reference sequence).

CDR3 coding DNA: TGTGCCAGCAGTAGGGGGCTACATGCATCTCTGACTAATGAAAAACTGTTTTTT. Encoded protein: CASSRGLHASLTNEKLFF. The chain recombines TRBV6-1 with TRBJ1-4, with 7 nucleotides matching TRBD1. V was pared by 5 bases and J by 2 bases, with 14 bases of the junction left unmatched. Germline V gives CDR1 MNHNS, CDR2 SASEGT. This CDR3 is built from 18 residues.

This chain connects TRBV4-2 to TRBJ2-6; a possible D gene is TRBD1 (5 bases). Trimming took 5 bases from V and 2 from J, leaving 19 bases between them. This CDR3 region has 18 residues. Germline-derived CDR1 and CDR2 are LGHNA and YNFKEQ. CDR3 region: CASSLWPGITTGANVLTF. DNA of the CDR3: TGTGCCAGCAGCTTGTGGCCAGGGATTACTACTGGGGCCAACGTCCTGACTTTC.

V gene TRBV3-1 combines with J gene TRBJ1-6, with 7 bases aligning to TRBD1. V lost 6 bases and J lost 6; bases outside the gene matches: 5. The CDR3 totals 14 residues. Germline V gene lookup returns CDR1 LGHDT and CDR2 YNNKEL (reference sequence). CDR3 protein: CASSAGTVNSPLHF. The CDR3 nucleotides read TGTGCCAGCAGTGCCGGGACAGTTAATTCACCCCTCCACTTT.